These 11 T cell receptor beta chains share one sample of origin, sequenced in a study of blood T cell repertoires in COVID-19. Some clones are missing from TCRdb's copy, which holds only in-frame ones; the method was immunoSEQ multiplex PCR. The sample includes 310,000 or so clones, just over 90% of them seen just once. Sequencing used peripheral blood. The receptors were gathered from a woman aged 25 to 45 with COVID-19, enrolled during active disease.

Details on this clone: Other nucleotide sequences from this sample produce the same CDR3. The chain links TRBV27 to TRBJ1-1; 9 positions agree with TRBD1. V trimming: 0 bases; J trimming: 4 bases; junction bases outside the gene matches: 3. CDR3 length equals 15 residues. Germline lookup yields CDR1 MNHEY and CDR2 SMNVEV (reference sequence). The CDR3 DNA reads as TGTGCCAGCAGTTTATCCACAGGGGGCCGCACTGAAGCTTTCTTT. Translation: CASSLSTGGRTEAFF.

The V and J genes are TRBV10-2 and TRBJ2-1, with D possibly matching TRBD1 (5 bases). The CDR3 consists of 13 residues. The V and J ends lost 9 bases and 4 bases respectively, with 13 bases between them. In germline, CDR1 is WSHSY, CDR2 SAAADI. CDR3 bases: TGCGCCAGTGGGGCTCCAACATACAATGAGCAGTTCTTC. Amino acid sequence: CASGAPTYNEQFF.

J is TRBJ2-5 and V is TRBV6-5; D is possibly TRBD1 (6 bases). Germline assignment: CDR1 MNHEY and CDR2 SVGAGI. Trimming removed 7 bases at V and 2 bases at J, with 11 bases between. The CDR3 extends over 13 amino acids. The CDR3 coding sequence is TGTGCCAGCATGCAGGGGCGGCAAGAGACCCAGTACTTC. Translated, it gives CASMQGRQETQYF.

This clone has a single count. This chain links TRBV30 with TRBJ2-7, with TRBD2 matching over 9 bases. The length of the CDR3 is 16 residues. The J segment lost 3 bases and the V segment lost 0 bases, leaving 9 bases of the junction unmatched. Germline loops: CDR1 GTSNPN, CDR2 SVGIG (reference sequence). The CDR3 reads CAWSVPASGKVYEQYF. The CDR3, as DNA: TGTGCCTGGAGTGTACCCGCTAGCGGGAAAGTCTACGAGCAGTACTTC.

The chain combines TRBV18 with TRBJ1-6; 10 bases line up with TRBD1. The CDR3 loop spans 17 amino acids. Germline values: CDR1 KGHSH, CDR2 LQKENI. V shed 5 bases and J 5 bases; nucleotides not matched to a gene: 9. The CDR3 nucleotides read TGTGCCAGCTCATTCGCCCGGGACAGGGGCCATAATTCACCCCTCCACTTT. Protein: CASSFARDRGHNSPLHF.

The chain recombines TRBV19 with TRBJ2-7, with 10 nucleotides matching TRBD1. Per the germline V gene, CDR1 is LNHDA and CDR2 is SQIVND (reference sequence). The CDR3 contains 16 residues. V lost 3 bases and J lost 2; bases outside the gene matches: 7. CDR3 sequence (DNA): TGTGCCAGTAGTATCAGTCCAGGGACAGGGGCCTACGAGCAGTACTTC. Its translation: CASSISPGTGAYEQYF. Full variable domain (remainder filled in from reference TRBV19 and TRBJ2-7): DGGITQSPKYLFRKEGQNVTLSCEQNLNHDAMYWYRQDPGQGLRLIYYSQIVNDFQKGDIAEGYSVSREKKESFPLTVTSAQKNPTAFYLCASSISPGTGAYEQYFGPGTRLTVT.

The rearrangement joins TRBV28 to TRBJ1-2; D is unresolved. V was clipped by 6 bases and J by 4 bases, with 12 bases between them. The CDR3 is 13 amino acids. Looked up from germline, CDR1 is MDHEN and CDR2 is SYDVKM. The CDR3 is CASRTTKSYGYTF. CDR3 DNA: TGTGCCAGCAGGACGACAAAAAGCTATGGCTACACCTTC.

The chain employs TRBV12-3 or TRBV12-4 and TRBJ1-2; weak D call: TRBD1 (5 bases). CDR3 length: 13 residues. V dropped 3 bases and J dropped 3 bases, with 8 bases sitting between them. CDR3 in amino acids: CASSFGRDYGYTF. CDR3 in DNA: TGTGCCAGCAGTTTTGGCAGGGACTATGGCTACACCTTC.

This clone is a singleton in its sample. This rearrangement joins TRBV24-1 to TRBJ1-2; 8 bases map to TRBD1. From germline, CDR1 is KGHDR and CDR2 SFDVKD. The CDR3 is 14 residues long. J lost 2 bases, V lost 4 bases, and 2 bases had no gene match. The CDR3 sequence is CATSDWTGNYGYTF. The DNA of the CDR3 is TGTGCCACCAGTGACTGGACAGGGAACTATGGCTACACCTTC.

This clone showed up just once. The chain uses TRBV19 and TRBJ1-5, with D unresolved. V dropped 1 base and J dropped 6 bases, with 10 bases sitting between them. The CDR3 consists of 14 residues. Germline CDR1 and CDR2: LNHDA and SQIVND (reference sequence). The CDR3: CASSIVGGGQPQHF. The CDR3 DNA is TGTGCCAGTAGTATAGTAGGTGGAGGTCAGCCCCAGCATTTT.

The chain joins TRBV19 to TRBJ1-1; 8 bases are shared with TRBD1. Germline CDR1 reads LNHDA; CDR2 reads SQIVND (reference sequence). V dropped 6 bases and J dropped 0; count of bases not matched to a gene: 9. This CDR3 contains 16 residues. CDR3 loop: CASSLGTGDMNTEAFF. For the CDR3, the DNA is TGTGCCAGTAGCCTCGGGACAGGAGATATGAACACTGAAGCTTTCTTT.